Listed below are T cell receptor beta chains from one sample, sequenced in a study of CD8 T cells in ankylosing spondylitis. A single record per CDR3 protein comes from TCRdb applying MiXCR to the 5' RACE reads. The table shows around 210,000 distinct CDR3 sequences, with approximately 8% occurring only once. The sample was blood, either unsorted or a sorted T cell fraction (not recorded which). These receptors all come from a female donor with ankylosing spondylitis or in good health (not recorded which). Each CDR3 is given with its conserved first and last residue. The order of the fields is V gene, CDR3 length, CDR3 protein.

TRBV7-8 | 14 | CASSYETGNTEAFF
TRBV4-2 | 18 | CASSQEGTGGVAKNIQYF
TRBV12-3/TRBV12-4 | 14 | CASSPGEIYNEQFF
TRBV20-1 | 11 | CSAPLLTATYF
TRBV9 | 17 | CASSPGSGHALVDTQYF
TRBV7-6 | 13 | CASSPTGVSEQFF
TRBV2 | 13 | CASSEERSGQSTF
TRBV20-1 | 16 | CSARGFAREVNYEQYF
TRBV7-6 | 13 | CASSLRLTYEQYF
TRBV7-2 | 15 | CASSPPRLYTDTQYF
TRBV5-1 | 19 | CASSPSGLAGSLSHNEQFF
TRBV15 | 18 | CATSSSGRELLAKNIQYF
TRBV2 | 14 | CASMGGPSYNEQFF
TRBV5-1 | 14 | CASSPDSYYTEAFF
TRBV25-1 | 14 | CASIGQTNTGELFF
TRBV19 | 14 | CASSSQGGGQPQHF
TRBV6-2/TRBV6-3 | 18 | CASSYGTGEGTTGTEAFF
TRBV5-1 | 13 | CASSLAEDNEQFF
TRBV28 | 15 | CASSSTGTDYNEQFF
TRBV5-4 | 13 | CASSLAPGNTIYF
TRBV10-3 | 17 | CAISEPWGLADYNEQFF
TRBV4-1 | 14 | CASSQASRGPSQFF
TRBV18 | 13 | CASSPTGNQPQHF
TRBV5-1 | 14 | CASSQGGKGDTQYF
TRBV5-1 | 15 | CASSLAGQAPETQYF
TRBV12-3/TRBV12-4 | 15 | CASSTGTGRNNEQFF
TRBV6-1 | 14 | CATKEGGLVNEQFF
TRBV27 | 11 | CASGPLQPQHF
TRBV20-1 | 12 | CSASKQGQPQHF
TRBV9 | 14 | CASSLGQVDSPLHF
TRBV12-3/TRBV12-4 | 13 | CASRTTGIYEQYF
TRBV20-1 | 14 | CSAKDRGTYNEQFF
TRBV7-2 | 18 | CASSFARTSGSETYEQYF